Sequencing of this T cell receptor (beta chain) was carried out in a study of kidney transplant recipient with SARS-CoV-2 infection. Via MiXCR, TCRdb re-called the reads, giving one row per CDR3 protein. The sample yields approximately 240,000 distinct CDR3 sequences, 29% seen once. This CDR3 has 14 residues. The junction had 11 bases not matched to a gene; V was cut back by 7 bases and J by 7 bases. CDR1 is MNHEY, CDR2 SVGAGI, per germline. Concerning this clonotype itself: A clone one base away is much larger, so this may be a read error.

The input for sequencing was a blood sample, taken at baseline and on day 111 from a kidney transplant recipient. The TCR was taken from a male patient aged 25-45 years who had COVID-19 and was a kidney transplant recipient. Some T cells could come from the graft donor. This chain uses TRBV6-5 with TRBJ1-1; 8 bases align to TRBD1. CDR3 coding DNA: TGTGCCAGCAATACACAGGGGGACCCAGTTGAAGCTTTCTTT. It yields the protein CASNTQGDPVEAFF.